This paragraph reports one T cell receptor beta chain. Its specificity is not known. Germline-derived CDR1 and CDR2 are SGHAT and FQDESV (reference sequence). V shed 5 bases and J 8 bases; nucleotides not matched to a gene: 9. The CDR3 length is 14 residues. The sample belongs to a study of cytomegalovirus exposure and HLA in healthy donors. General study findings and limits: Later work associated fewer than 20,000 TCR beta sequences with HLA alleles at 0.05 false discovery rate. Most of the TCR beta V segments (in an earlier analysis) were productive either about 87% or about 30% of the time.

The PCR employed 60 Vbeta primers together with 13 Jbeta primers. Assay: immunoSEQ multiplex PCR; the TCRdb copy retains only in-frame clones and omits some. The top ten clones hold more than 5% of a sample with tens of thousands of clones, around 49% of them seen once. The chain has TRBV11-1 and TRBJ2-1; 7 nucleotides match TRBD2. This receptor was obtained from a middle-aged woman in good health and CMV-seropositive. Sequenced input: PBMCs. The CDR3 is CASSERGSNDEQFF. The CDR3 DNA sequence: TGTGCCAGCAGCGAGCGGGGTAGTAACGATGAGCAGTTCTTC.